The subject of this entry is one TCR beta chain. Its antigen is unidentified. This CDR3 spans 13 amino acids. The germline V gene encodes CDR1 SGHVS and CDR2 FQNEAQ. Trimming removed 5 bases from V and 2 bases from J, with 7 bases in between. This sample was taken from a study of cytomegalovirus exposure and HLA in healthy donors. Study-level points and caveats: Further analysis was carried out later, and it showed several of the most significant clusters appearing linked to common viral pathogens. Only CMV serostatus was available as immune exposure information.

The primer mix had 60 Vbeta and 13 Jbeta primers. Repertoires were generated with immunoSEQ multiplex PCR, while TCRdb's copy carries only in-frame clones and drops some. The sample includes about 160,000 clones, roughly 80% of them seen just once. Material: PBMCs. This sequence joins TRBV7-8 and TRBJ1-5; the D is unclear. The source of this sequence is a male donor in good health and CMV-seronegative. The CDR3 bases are TGTGCCAGCAGCATAACAGGCAATCAGCCCCAGCATTTT. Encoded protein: CASSITGNQPQHF.